The T cell receptor beta chain described here comes from a study of Ad26.COV2.S vaccination and SARS-CoV-2 variants. General observations from the study: Overall T cell responses may have been underestimated by the analyses of TCR breadth and depth.

The junction had 4 bases not matched to a gene; V was cut back by 3 bases and J by 5 bases. This CDR3 is 15 amino acids long. Germline V CDR1 and CDR2: SGHRS, YFSETQ. Only in-frame clones appear in the TCRdb table, and some are missing; sequencing was by immunoSEQ multiplex PCR. Of about half a million clones listed, 80% to 90% are singletons. Treatment noted: some 19 received Ad26.COV2.S at low or high dose, single or two shots; about five received placebo; per-sample allocation not given. Sampling was done on day 63 after the first vaccine or placebo injection. Wuhan-strain spike was delivered by a replication-incompetent Ad26 vector. A word on this clone: Its matching antigen is unknown.

The chain carries TRBV5-1 and TRBJ1-5; 11 nucleotides agree with TRBD1. The receptor's source is a person aged 18-65 years who received the Ad26.COV2.S COVID-19 vaccine or a placebo. The sample consisted of peripheral blood, taken in a trial of Ad26.COV2.S vaccine versus placebo. DNA for the CDR3: TGCGCCAGCAGCTGGACAGGGGGCACGGATCAGCCCCAGCATTTT. Amino acid sequence: CASSWTGGTDQPQHF.